This T cell receptor (beta chain) originates from a study of blood T cell repertoires in COVID-19. Assay used: immunoSEQ multiplex PCR; TCRdb lists only in-frame clones, some missing. This table has 300,000 to 400,000 clones, roughly 85% appearing once. The CDR3 consists of 12 residues. Germline V lookup: CDR1 LNHDA, CDR2 SQIVND (reference sequence). V lost 4 bases to trimming and J lost 11 bases, with 14 bases between them. The chain recombines TRBV19 with TRBJ1-1, with no clear D. This TCR was sampled from a human donor in a cohort sampled during active COVID-19. The sample consisted of peripheral blood. The CDR3 protein is CASSRAEEYAFF. The CDR3 region has the DNA TGTGCCAGTAGTAGGGCGGAGGAGTACGCTTTCTTT.